This T cell receptor (beta chain) was found in a study of blood T cells in healthy people across ages. Together with a sample-barcoded 5' primer, a J-beta primer mix was included in a second PCR lasting roughly 6 to 12 cycles. CDR3-containing paired-end reads numbering at least 2.5 million came from each sample. TCRdb itself ran the 5' RACE reads through MiXCR, one entry per CDR3 protein. The data contain about 940,000 distinct CDR3 sequences, around 46% of them seen just once; the ten biggest clones take up roughly 12%. Looked up from germline, CDR1 is MNHEY and CDR2 is SVGAGI. The CDR3 runs to 12 residues. Peripheral blood samples of roughly 10 milliliters were drawn from each donor.

This chain uses TRBV6-5 with TRBJ2-5, with 7 nucleotides matching TRBD1. The DNA end is more similar to TRBJ2-7, so the J call may be wrong. This TCR derives from a man aged 30 to 45 in good health. Sequenced sample: blood. CDR3 in amino acids: CASSRDRAEQYF. CDR3 sequence (DNA): TGTGCCAGCAGTAGAGACAGGGCCGAGCAGTACTTC.